Below are 31 T cell receptor beta chains sequenced from a single sample in a study of CD8+ T cells in alopecia areata. After isolation, RNA underwent reverse transcription to generate cDNA as the sequencing template. Produced via immunoSEQ multiplex PCR; TCRdb's table is partial and in-frame only. This repertoire holds 1,500 or so clones, and none appear only once. Sequencing used lesional skin. These receptors were taken from a C3H/HeJ mouse with alopecia areata. Mouse MHC haplotype: H2-k.

This clone has a count of ten or more. Germline and genes here are mouse. The read gets to within 4 residues of the CDR3 end, and the germline J gene fills in the rest. Additional DNA sequences in this sample encode the identical CDR3. V and J are TRBV31 and TRBJ2-5, with TRBD1 as a possible D gene (6 bases). This CDR3 has 15 residues. Per germline, CDR1 GKSSPN and CDR2 SITVG. The V and J ends lost 0 bases and 2 bases respectively, with 12 bases between them. The CDR3 reads CAWSLREGGQDTQYF. The CDR3 DNA, read in part, is TGTGCCTGGAGTCTAAGGGAAGGGGGCCAAGAC.

In this sample, this clone turned up many times. The gene symbols are mouse symbols. This CDR3 reads CASSRTGASSYEQYF. The CDR3 bases that were read are TGTGCTAGCAGCCGGACTGGGGCCAGCTCCTAT. The chain couples TRBV29 to TRBJ2-7; TRBD2 matches 9 bases. The sequence runs out 4 residues before the end of the CDR3; the remainder is reconstructed from the germline J gene. V lost 6 bases and J lost 0; bases outside the gene matches: 6. This CDR3 comprises 15 residues. CDR1 is MSHET, CDR2 SYDVDS, per germline. Combining the CDR3 with reference TRBV29 and TRBJ2-7 gives the whole variable domain DMKVTQMPRYLIKRMGENVLLECGQDMSHETMYWYRQDPGLGLQLIYISYDVDSNSEGDIPKGYRVSRKKREHFSLILDSAKTNQTSVYFCASSRTGASSYEQYFGPGTRLTVL.

Ten or more counts support this clone. The gene names given are mouse names. The read stops 4 residues short of the end of the CDR3; the missing end is completed from the germline J gene. V is TRBV19 and J is TRBJ2-3, with 8 bases fitting TRBD2. The CDR3 runs 14 residues. CDR1 and CDR2 from the germline V gene are FNHDT and SITEND (reference sequence). J gave up 2 bases and V 4 bases, and 3 bases lay outside the gene matches. The chain's CDR3 is CASSLWGVAETLYF. The part of the CDR3 DNA that was read is TGTGCCAGCAGTCTCTGGGGGGTTGCAGAA. The full variable domain, its missing parts supplied by reference TRBV19 and TRBJ2-3, is GGIITQTPKFLIGQEGQKLTLKCQQNFNHDTMYWYRQDSGKGLRLIYYSITENDLQKGDLSEGYDASREKKSSFSLTVTSAQKNEMAVFLCASSLWGVAETLYFGSGTRLTVL.

This clone was seen repeatedly, ten times or more. Gene names follow the mouse nomenclature. The sequence runs out 4 residues before the end of the CDR3; the remainder is reconstructed from the germline J gene. This chain joins TRBV19 and TRBJ2-7; the match to TRBD2 covers 10 bases. The CDR3 runs to 15 residues. J was trimmed by 1 base and V by 4 bases; bases with no gene match: 5. From germline, CDR1 is FNHDT and CDR2 SITEND (reference sequence). CDR3 amino acids: CASSGWGGASYEQYF. CDR3 bases read: TGTGCCAGCAGTGGCTGGGGGGGCGCGTCCTAT.

This clone was recorded many times. Genes and germline are mouse. The DNA ends 4 residues before the CDR3 does, and the rest of the CDR3 is filled in from the germline J gene. This chain connects TRBV13-1 to TRBJ2-1; the match to TRBD2 covers 9 bases. Trimming removed 5 bases from V and 5 bases from J; junction bases left unmatched: 2. Germline CDR1 and CDR2: NSHNY and SYGAGN. The CDR3 sequence is 13 residues long. The CDR3 DNA, read in part, is TGTGCCAGCAGCGGGACTGGGCATGCT. Its protein product is CASSGTGHA. Given in full, the CDR3 is CASSGTGHAEQFF.

This clone was seen a few times. Gene names refer to mouse genes. The read comes to an end 4 residues before the CDR3 does, leaving the germline J gene to fill in the end. The chain has TRBV1 and TRBJ2-4; TRBD2 aligns across 7 bases. The V gene's germline CDR1 is NSQYPW and CDR2 LRSPGD (reference sequence). J was trimmed by 1 base and V by 0 bases; bases with no gene match: 10. The CDR3 totals 18 residues. Incomplete CDR3 DNA: TGCACCTGCAGTGCAGATAGTTACTGGGGAGGGGGTCAAAAC. Amino acid sequence: CTCSADSYWGGGQN. The CDR3 in its entirety is CTCSADSYWGGGQNTLYF.

This clone was detected many times. Germline and genes here are mouse. The CDR3 end lies 4 residues beyond the end of the read and is filled in from the germline J gene. This rearrangement joins TRBV13-2 to TRBJ2-1; TRBD2 agrees at 11 bases. Per the germline V gene, CDR1 is NNHNN and CDR2 is SYGAGS (reference sequence). V lost 0 bases and J lost 1; bases outside the gene matches: 6. The CDR3 runs to 18 residues. CDR3 bases read: TGTGCCAGCGGTGATGGGGGACTGGGGGCACCCAACTATGCT. Translated: CASGDGGLGAPNYA. The complete CDR3 sequence is CASGDGGLGAPNYAEQFF.

In this sample, this clone turned up many times. Germline and genes: mouse. The part of the CDR3 DNA that was read is TGTGCAAGCAGCGCCCGCAGGGACAGGGGGGACACA. Translating gives CASSARRDRGDT. The whole CDR3 sequence is CASSARRDRGDTEVFF. This sequence joins TRBV16 and TRBJ1-1; 11 bases match TRBD1. The read gets to within 4 residues of the CDR3 end, and the germline J gene fills in the rest. The CDR3 spans 16 residues. V lost 5 bases to trimming and J lost 3 bases; unmatched junction nucleotides: 8. The germline V gene has CDR1 SGHSA and CDR2 FRNQAP. Full variable domain (missing parts from reference TRBV16 and TRBJ1-1): NAGVIQTPRHKVTGKGQEATLWCEPISGHSAVFWYRQTIVQGLEFLTYFRNQAPIDDSGMPKERFSAQMPNQSHSTLKIQSTQPQDSAVYLCASSARRDRGDTEVFFGKGTRLTVV.

By frequency in the sample, this clone is medium-sized. Germline and genes: mouse. The CDR3 is cut off 4 residues early in the read; its end comes from the germline J gene. This same CDR3 is encoded by further DNA sequences in the sample. V is TRBV19 and J is TRBJ2-5, with D perhaps matching TRBD2 (5 bases). CDR1 and CDR2 from the germline V gene are FNHDT and SITEND (reference sequence). Trimming cost V 4 bases and J 2 bases, with 11 bases left between them. The CDR3 is made up of 14 amino acids. This CDR3 is CASSPTGGQDTQYF. CDR3 DNA, as far as it was read: TGTGCCAGCAGTCCTACTGGTGGCCAAGAC.

In its sample, this clone was seen many times. Gene names are mouse gene names. The read finishes 4 residues shy of the CDR3 end, and the germline J gene is used to complete it. V gene TRBV13-3 combines with J gene TRBJ1-2, with TRBD1 matching 10 bases. CDR1 and CDR2 (germline): NNHDY, SYVADS. CDR3 length: 13 amino acids. Germline trimming cut 3 bases from V and 4 bases from J; bases unmatched to any gene: 0. CDR3: CASSGTGGSDYTF. The sequenced part of the CDR3 DNA is TGTGCCAGCAGTGGGACAGGGGGCTCC.

This clone was picked up many times. Germline and genes: mouse. The missing CDR3 end, 4 residues past where the read stops, is filled in from the germline J gene. The rearrangement joins TRBV29 to TRBJ1-1; 7 bases map to TRBD1. This CDR3 region has 14 residues. Germline CDR1 MSHET, CDR2 SYDVDS. The V segment lost 5 bases and the J segment 0 bases; nucleotides outside the gene matches: 3. CDR3 DNA, as far as it was read: TGTGCTAGCAGTCCGGGACAGACAAACACA. It encodes CASSPGQTNT. The entire CDR3 is CASSPGQTNTEVFF.

In this sample, this clone is large. The gene names here belong to mouse. The read is 4 residues too short to cover the CDR3 end, so that end is filled in from the germline J gene. The V and J genes are TRBV19 and TRBJ1-4; 9 positions match TRBD1. CDR3 length: 15 residues. Germline CDR1 and CDR2: FNHDT and SITEND (reference sequence). Unmatched junction bases numbered 3, after V lost 2 bases and J lost 4 bases. CDR3 loop: CASSIRDRDNERLFF. Incomplete CDR3 DNA: TGTGCCAGCAGTATCCGGGACAGGGACAACGAA.

In its sample, this clone is medium-sized. Gene labels here are mouse ones. Sequencing ends 4 residues short of the CDR3 end; the germline J gene provides the rest. This sequence joins TRBV14 and TRBJ2-5; a possible D gene is TRBD2 (6 bases). The germline V gene encodes CDR1 SGHDT and CDR2 FRDEAV. Trimming cost V 4 bases and J 2 bases, with 11 bases left between them. The CDR3 covers 14 residues. The DNA read from the CDR3 is TGTGCCAGCAGTCCGGGACTTTTCCAAGAC. Its protein is CASSPGLFQD. The full CDR3 sequence reads CASSPGLFQDTQYF.

Many counts were recorded for this clone. Here the gene names and germline are mouse. The CDR3 goes on 4 residues after the read ends, and that part is filled in from the germline J gene. The chain combines TRBV13-1 with TRBJ1-1, with 7 bases aligning to TRBD1. Germline V gene data show CDR1 as NSHNY and CDR2 as SYGAGN. J gave up 4 bases and V 3 bases, and 9 bases lay outside the gene matches. The CDR3 is 15 residues long. CDR3 amino acids: CASSGRQGGATEVFF. CDR3 DNA, as far as it was read: TGTGCCAGCAGTGGGAGACAGGGAGGGGCCACA.

This clone appeared a few times. The genes are named according to mouse. The read falls 4 residues short of the CDR3 end, and the missing part is taken from the germline J gene. V gene TRBV14 combines with J gene TRBJ2-1; 7 bases are shared with TRBD2. V trimming: 4 bases; J trimming: 5 bases; junction bases outside the gene matches: 3. The CDR3 totals 13 residues. Looked up from germline, CDR1 is SGHDT and CDR2 is FRDEAV. This chain's CDR3 is CASSDWGDAEQFF. The sequenced CDR3 bases are TGTGCCAGCAGTGATTGGGGGGATGCT.

This clone was counted many times. Mouse gene names apply. The read terminates 4 residues ahead of where the CDR3 ends, so the germline J gene completes it. The rearrangement links TRBV13-1 to TRBJ2-5; D is unresolved. The CDR3 is 13 amino acids. From germline, CDR1 is NSHNY and CDR2 SYGAGN. CDR3 in amino acids: CASSDQERDTQYF. Partial CDR3 DNA: TGTGCCAGCAGTGATCAGGAGAGGGAC.

This clone was found many times. The gene names here belong to mouse. The observed sequence ends 4 residues before the CDR3 terminus, with the missing tail filled in from the germline J gene. The chain carries TRBV5 and TRBJ2-7; 10 bases line up with TRBD2. Germline CDR1 and CDR2: LGHNA and YNLKQL (reference sequence). The ends lost 3 bases at V and 3 bases at J; junction bases unmatched: 2. This CDR3 is 14 amino acids long. The CDR3 DNA, read in part, is TGTGCCAGCAGCCAGGGACTGGGGAACTAT. This gives the protein CASSQGLGNY. The full CDR3 protein is CASSQGLGNYEQYF.

Relative to its sample, this clone is medium-sized. Gene labels here are mouse ones. The read comes to an end 4 residues before the CDR3 does, leaving the germline J gene to fill in the end. The gene calls are TRBV14 and TRBJ2-7; no definite D call. The CDR3 is 11 amino acids. From germline, CDR1 is SGHDT and CDR2 FRDEAV. The CDR3 DNA, read in part, is TGTGCCAGCAGTTTAACAGAT. It is translated as CASSLTD. The full CDR3 is CASSLTDEQYF.

Many counts were recorded for this clone. Germline and genes: mouse. Read sequence stops 4 residues before the CDR3 end, and the germline J gene provides the missing end. The chain has TRBV2 and TRBJ2-1; 8 nucleotides align to TRBD1. This CDR3 is 15 amino acids long. Germline-derived CDR1 and CDR2 are LGHNA and YSYQKL. The CDR3 here is CASSQADRGRAEQFF. The sequenced part of the CDR3 DNA is TGTGCCAGCAGCCAAGCCGACAGGGGAAGGGCT.

Remarks on this clone: Gene names and germline match the mouse. The CDR3 end falls 4 residues outside the read, so it is completed with the germline J gene. This chain connects TRBV13-1 to TRBJ2-7, with D perhaps TRBD1 (6 bases). CDR3 size: 13 residues. Germline-derived CDR1 and CDR2 are NSHNY and SYGAGN. With 0 bases removed from V and 3 bases from J, the gap between germline ends came to 7 bases. Partial CDR3 DNA: TGTGCCAGCAGTGATGCACAGGGCTAT. Translated: CASSDAQGY. From start to end, the CDR3 is CASSDAQGYEQYF.

A few counts support this clone. One end of the junction varies from germline; a read error may be responsible. The gene names here belong to mouse. The read comes to an end 4 residues before the CDR3 does, leaving the germline J gene to fill in the end. Different DNA sequences within this sample yield the same CDR3. The chain links TRBV13-2 to TRBJ1-4; a possible D gene is TRBD1 (5 bases). Germline V gene data show CDR1 as NNHNN and CDR2 as SYGAGS (reference sequence). This CDR3 contains 15 residues. The sequenced part of the CDR3 DNA is TGCGCCAGCGGTGGCGACAGAATTTCCAACGAA. This encodes CASGGDRISNE. The whole CDR3 reads CASGGDRISNERLFF.

In its sample, this clone was seen many times. Only one base separates this from a far larger clonotype, so it likely reflects a read error. Gene names follow the mouse nomenclature. The read halts 4 residues ahead of the CDR3 end, with the missing end drawn from the germline J gene. V and J are TRBV13-3 and TRBJ2-5; D perhaps matches TRBD1 (6 bases). From germline, CDR1 is NNHDY and CDR2 SYVADS. Trimming removed 5 bases from V and 0 bases from J, with 10 bases in between. This CDR3 has 14 residues. CDR3 sequence reads: CASSRGFNQDTQYF. CDR3 DNA (partial): TGTGCCAGCAGCAGGGGCTTTAACCAAGAC.

The table lists this clone with many counts. Gene names are the mouse ones. The sequenced fragment ends 4 residues before the CDR3 boundary, so the rest is inferred from the germline J gene. The chain joins TRBV13-3 to TRBJ2-7; 10 bases are a match to TRBD1. The CDR3 is 13 amino acids. Germline V gene lookup returns CDR1 NNHDY and CDR2 SYVADS. The CDR3 reads CASSPGTGDEQYF. The CDR3 bases that were read are TGTGCCAGCAGTCCCGGGACAGGGGAT.

Many counts were recorded for this clone. Gene labels here are mouse ones. The read ends 4 residues early relative to the CDR3; the germline J gene fills the gap. J is TRBJ2-4 and V is TRBV2; 7 positions agree with TRBD2. V shed 0 bases, J shed 0 bases, and the junction held 3 bases outside the gene matches. The germline CDR1 and CDR2 sequences are LGHNA and YSYQKL. There are 16 residues in the CDR3. The CDR3 bases that were read are TGTGCCAGCAGCCAAGAAACTGGGGCTAGTCAAAAC. Translating gives CASSQETGASQN. The CDR3 as a whole reads CASSQETGASQNTLYF.

This clone was recorded at least ten times. Gene names and germline refer to mouse. The read ends 4 residues early relative to the CDR3; the germline J gene fills the gap. The chain recombines TRBV5 with TRBJ2-5, with TRBD1 matching 10 bases. Germline values: CDR1 LGHNA, CDR2 YNLKQL (reference sequence). CDR3 length equals 14 residues. The sequenced part of the CDR3 DNA is TGTGCCAGCAGCCCGACAGGGGGCGAGGAC. Protein product: CASSPTGGED. The CDR3 as a whole reads CASSPTGGEDTQYF.

By share, this clone ranks as medium-sized. These gene names are mouse names. This CDR3 reads CASGDNKNSDYTF. The part of the CDR3 DNA that was read is TGTGCCAGCGGTGATAACAAAAACTCC. V and J are TRBV13-2 and TRBJ1-2; D remains ambiguous. The read gets to within 4 residues of the CDR3 end, and the germline J gene fills in the rest. Trimming left V 1 base short and J 1 base short, with 5 bases between. The CDR3 has 13 residues. Germline V lookup: CDR1 NNHNN, CDR2 SYGAGS (reference sequence).

This clone occurred many times. Gene labels here are mouse ones. The CDR3 end is not reached by the read, which stops 4 residues before it; the germline J gene fills it in. The chain joins TRBV1 to TRBJ2-7; tentative D call: TRBD1 (6 bases). CDR1 and CDR2 from the germline V gene are NSQYPW and LRSPGD (reference sequence). This CDR3 has 11 amino acids. This CDR3 reads CTCSDRDEQYF. The CDR3 bases that were read are TGCACCTGCAGTGACAGGGAT.

This clone is labeled as medium-sized. There is a difference at residue 11 between the TCRdb protein and the DNA translation, so the protein given here was translated from the DNA. Genes and germline come from the mouse. The sequence runs out 3 residues before the end of the CDR3; the remainder is reconstructed from the germline J gene. This chain connects TRBV19 to TRBJ1-6, with 11 nucleotides matching TRBD1. TRBJ1-6 is classed as an ORF, of uncertain function. The CDR3 sequence is 14 residues long. Germline V gives CDR1 FNHDT, CDR2 SITEND (reference sequence). Germline trimming cut 5 bases from V and 7 bases from J; bases unmatched to any gene: 2. The CDR3 bases that were read are TGTGCCAGCAGGGGGGACAGGGGGAATTCGCCC. Translating it yields CASRGDRGNSP. The entire CDR3 protein reads CASRGDRGNSPLYF.

This clone came up many times. Gene names denote mouse genes. The CDR3 is cut off 4 residues early in the read; its end comes from the germline J gene. V gene TRBV19 combines with J gene TRBJ2-2; 10 nucleotides line up with TRBD2. The CDR3 covers 13 residues. Germline assignment: CDR1 FNHDT and CDR2 SITEND (reference sequence). CDR3 protein: CATPDWGNGQLYF. The sequenced part of the CDR3 DNA is TGTGCCACCCCGGACTGGGGGAACGGG.

This clone was picked up many times. Mouse germline and gene names are used. The CDR3 is cut off 4 residues early in the read; its end comes from the germline J gene. V is TRBV5 and J is TRBJ2-7, with TRBD1 identical over 7 bases. CDR1 and CDR2 (germline): LGHNA, YNLKQL (reference sequence). This CDR3 has 14 amino acids. CDR3 residues: CASSPPGTVYEQYF. The CDR3 bases that were read are TGTGCCAGCAGCCCCCCCGGGACAGTTTAT.

Many counts were recorded for this clone. Germline and genes: mouse. The read falls 4 residues short of the CDR3 end, and the missing part is taken from the germline J gene. The chain recombines TRBV5 with TRBJ2-7; tentative D call: TRBD2 (6 bases). The CDR3 length is 12 residues. Germline CDR1 LGHNA, CDR2 YNLKQL (reference sequence). The chain's CDR3 is CASSRGVYEQYF. Partial CDR3 DNA: TGTGCCAGCAGCCGGGGGGTTTAT.